These 24 T cell receptor beta chains were sequenced from one sample in a study of beta chain features in type 1 diabetes. Reverse transcription of all isolated RNA meant that expressed TCRB transcripts were sequenced. The table came from immunoSEQ multiplex PCR; TCRdb's copy has only in-frame clones and leaves some out. Of about 230,000 clones in the sample, 9.6% were seen once. The source material was naive CD4+ T cells from blood. The origin of the receptors is a woman aged 18-30 years in good health.

J is TRBJ2-7 and V is TRBV19; no reliable D call. This CDR3 spans 14 amino acids. V dropped 4 bases and J dropped 0 bases, with 10 bases sitting between them. Germline assignment: CDR1 LNHDA and CDR2 SQIVND (reference sequence). The DNA of the CDR3 is TGTGCCAGTAGTAAGGTGGCGGTCTCCTACGAGCAGTACTTC. Translating gives CASSKVAVSYEQYF.

V gene TRBV5-1 combines with J gene TRBJ2-3; 9 bases fit TRBD2. Per germline, CDR1 SGHRS and CDR2 YFSETQ. The CDR3 has 14 amino acids. Trimming removed 4 bases from V and 1 base from J; junction bases left unmatched: 1. In DNA, the CDR3 is TGCGCCAGCAGCACTAGCGGGCGCACAGATACGCAGTATTTT. It encodes CASSTSGRTDTQYF. Using reference TRBV5-1 and TRBJ2-3 for the parts outside the CDR3, the full variable domain is KAGVTQTPRYLIKTRGQQVTLSCSPISGHRSVSWYQQTPGQGLQFLFEYFSETQRNKGNFPGRFSGRQFSNSRSEMNVSTLELGDSALYLCASSTSGRTDTQYFGPGTRLTVL.

This clone was observed a few times. The J gene is TRBJ2-7, the V gene TRBV10-3; 7 positions agree with TRBD2. The ends lost 11 bases at V and 0 bases at J; junction bases unmatched: 10. CDR3 length equals 14 residues. Germline V gives CDR1 ENHRY, CDR2 SYGVKD. CDR3 residues: CASMGRVPSYEQYF. The CDR3, as DNA: TGTGCCTCAATGGGGAGGGTACCCTCCTACGAGCAGTACTTC.

The gene calls are TRBV7-2 and TRBJ2-1; no firm D call. Germline V CDR1 and CDR2: SGHTA, FQGNSA. With 3 bases removed from V and 6 bases from J, the gap between germline ends came to 15 bases. This CDR3 contains 15 residues. The DNA of the CDR3 is TGTGCCAGCAGCTTTAGTACCCCACTTGGCAATGAGCAGTTCTTC. As protein: CASSFSTPLGNEQFF.

The chain recombines TRBV6-5 with TRBJ1-2, with no clear D. Trimming removed 7 bases at V and 4 bases at J, with 10 bases between. CDR3 length: 12 residues. Germline V gives CDR1 MNHEY, CDR2 SVGAGI. The CDR3 nucleotides are TGTGCCAGCAAATCGACAAGCTATGGCTACACCTTC. This gives the protein CASKSTSYGYTF.

The rearrangement links TRBV6-5 to TRBJ2-7, with 9 bases aligning to TRBD1. Germline values: CDR1 MNHEY, CDR2 SVGAGI. With 2 bases clipped from V and 5 bases from J, the junction kept 1 base outside the gene matches. CDR3 length: 13 amino acids. CDR3 coding DNA: TGTGCCAGCAGTTACAGGACAGGGGACGAGCAGTACTTC. This codes for CASSYRTGDEQYF.

The chain recombines TRBV27 with TRBJ2-3; 9 nucleotides match TRBD2. Trimming at V came to 3 bases and at J to 4 bases, leaving 14 bases not matched to a gene. The CDR3 is 18 amino acids. Germline V gives CDR1 MNHEY, CDR2 SMNVEV (reference sequence). CDR3 sequence reads: CASSFGGLAGLSPDTQYF. The CDR3 DNA is TGTGCCAGCAGTTTCGGGGGCCTAGCGGGGCTTAGCCCAGATACGCAGTATTTT.

The chain is built from TRBV6-5 and TRBJ2-5; D not resolved. The V gene's germline CDR1 is MNHEY and CDR2 SVGAGI. V was cut by 6 bases and J by 2 bases, with 10 bases left in between. The CDR3 is 13 residues long. The CDR3 DNA reads as TGTGCCAGCAGGTCGAGAGTACAAGAGACCCAGTACTTC. Protein: CASRSRVQETQYF.

This clone turned up a few times. V gene TRBV2 combines with J gene TRBJ2-3; tentative D call: TRBD2 (6 bases). Trimming left V 6 bases short and J 5 bases short, with 9 bases between. The germline V gene has CDR1 SNHLY and CDR2 FYNNEI. The CDR3 loop spans 12 amino acids. The CDR3 bases are TGTGCCAGCAGGCCGGGACTAGATACGCAGTATTTT. Residues: CASRPGLDTQYF. Full variable domain (missing parts from reference TRBV2 and TRBJ2-3): EPEVTQTPSHQVTQMGQEVILRCVPISNHLYFYWYRQILGQKVEFLVSFYNNEISEKSEIFDDQFSVERPDGSNFTLKIRSTKLEDSAMYFCASRPGLDTQYFGPGTRLTVL.

This clone was counted a few times. The chain couples TRBV30 to TRBJ1-4; 7 positions agree with TRBD1. In germline, CDR1 is GTSNPN, CDR2 SVGIG (reference sequence). The CDR3 length is 14 residues. V lost 4 bases and J lost 6; bases outside the gene matches: 8. The CDR3 is CAWTSTGLDEKLFF. For the CDR3, the DNA is TGTGCCTGGACCTCGACAGGGTTGGATGAAAAACTGTTTTTT.

This clone came up a few times. This chain joins TRBV29-1 and TRBJ1-5, with D maybe TRBD1 (6 bases). This CDR3 is built from 14 residues. The V end lost 4 bases, the J end lost 1 base, and 11 bases lay between the germline ends. CDR1 is SQVTM and CDR2 is ANQGSEA in the germline V gene. CDR3 DNA sequence: TGCAGCGTTGCGGGCAGGGGCAGCAATCAGCCCCAGCATTTT. Its protein product is CSVAGRGSNQPQHF.

The chain is built from TRBV5-5 and TRBJ1-2; maybe TRBD1 (6 bases). V was clipped by 0 bases and J by 8 bases, with 14 bases between them. The CDR3 is 14 amino acids. Per germline, CDR1 SGHKS and CDR2 YYEKEE (reference sequence). DNA for the CDR3: TGTGCCAGCAGCTTGGGTGACAGGTTCACCGGCTACACCTTC. It translates to CASSLGDRFTGYTF.

This clone was observed a few times. The chain combines TRBV2 with TRBJ2-1, with D perhaps matching TRBD1 (6 bases). Trimming removed 4 bases at V and 4 bases at J, with 8 bases between. The CDR3 contains 13 residues. The germline V gene encodes CDR1 SNHLY and CDR2 FYNNEI. The CDR3 loop reads CASSVDRYNEQFF. Here the CDR3 DNA reads TGTGCCAGCAGTGTTGACAGGTACAATGAGCAGTTCTTC.

The chain combines TRBV13 with TRBJ1-1; 11 bases line up with TRBD1. V shed 5 bases and J 5 bases; nucleotides not matched to a gene: 10. In germline, CDR1 is PRHDT, CDR2 FYEKMQ (reference sequence). CDR3 length: 16 amino acids. The chain's CDR3 is CASSPLSGTGGTEAFF. DNA of the CDR3: TGTGCCAGCAGCCCCCTATCCGGGACAGGGGGGACTGAAGCTTTCTTT.

In this sample, this clone turned up a few times. The rearrangement joins TRBV5-1 to TRBJ2-7, with D tentatively TRBD1 (5 bases). Germline values: CDR1 SGHRS, CDR2 YFSETQ. The CDR3 totals 15 residues. The V end lost 4 bases, the J end lost 4 bases, and 18 bases lay between the germline ends. The CDR3 sequence: CASSPRGDTGYEQYF. The DNA for the CDR3 is TGCGCCAGCAGCCCTAGAGGAGATACAGGTTACGAGCAGTACTTC. Looking up the rest from reference TRBV5-1 and TRBJ2-7 gives the full variable domain: KAGVTQTPRYLIKTRGQQVTLSCSPISGHRSVSWYQQTPGQGLQFLFEYFSETQRNKGNFPGRFSGRQFSNSRSEMNVSTLELGDSALYLCASSPRGDTGYEQYFGPGTRLTVT.

This clone was seen many times. V and J are TRBV11-2 and TRBJ2-1; possibly TRBD2 for D (5 bases). Germline loops: CDR1 SGHAT, CDR2 FQNNGV. The V and J ends lost 1 base and 14 bases respectively, with 18 bases between them. The CDR3 is 14 amino acids. The CDR3 region has the DNA TGTGCCAGCAGCTTAGTCGCCAGCCTCATCGGGGAGTTCTTC. It translates to CASSLVASLIGEFF.

This clone has more than one count but fewer than ten. This sequence joins TRBV11-3 and TRBJ2-3, with 8 nucleotides matching TRBD1. The CDR3 sequence is 16 residues long. Germline V gives CDR1 SGHNT, CDR2 YENEEA. The J segment lost 2 bases and the V segment lost 4 bases, leaving 8 bases of the junction unmatched. CDR3: CASSSRTGGDTDTQYF. CDR3 DNA sequence: TGTGCCAGCAGCTCCAGAACAGGGGGTGACACAGATACGCAGTATTTT.

This clone was seen many times. The chain uses TRBV7-2 and TRBJ2-3, with D perhaps TRBD2 (6 bases). V was shortened by 5 bases and J by 5 bases, with 11 bases between the two germline ends. The germline gives CDR1 SGHTA, CDR2 FQGNSA. CDR3 length: 13 residues. In DNA form, the CDR3 reads TGTGCCAGCAGCGCGCGGGGACGAGATACGCAGTATTTT. Its protein product is CASSARGRDTQYF.

The chain uses TRBV7-8 and TRBJ1-5; unclear D gene. This CDR3 has 15 amino acids. Germline values: CDR1 SGHVS, CDR2 FQNEAQ. Trimming left V 3 bases short and J 3 bases short, with 12 bases between. DNA of the CDR3: TGTGCCAGCAGCTTCGGGCGGGATGACAATCAGCCCCAGCATTTT. Its protein is CASSFGRDDNQPQHF.

This chain links TRBV11-2 with TRBJ1-1, with TRBD1 as a possible D gene (5 bases). The V end was cut by 4 bases, the J end by 4 bases, with 10 bases between. The CDR3 contains 13 residues. Germline V gives CDR1 SGHAT, CDR2 FQNNGV. The CDR3 sequence: CASSSRRGTEAFF. CDR3 coding DNA: TGTGCCAGCAGCTCTCGGAGGGGCACTGAAGCTTTCTTT. The full variable domain, with the rest looked up from reference TRBV11-2 and TRBJ1-1, is EAGVAQSPRYKIIEKRQSVAFWCNPISGHATLYWYQQILGQGPKLLIQFQNNGVVDDSQLPKDRFSAERLKGVDSTLKIQPAKLEDSAVYLCASSSRRGTEAFFGQGTRLTVV.

The rearrangement uses TRBV7-9 and TRBJ2-1; 11 bases are shared with TRBD2. The V gene end was trimmed by 4 bases and the J gene end by 0 bases; junction bases not matched to a gene: 5. Germline CDR1 and CDR2: SEHNR and FQNEAQ (reference sequence). CDR3 length: 17 residues. The CDR3 coding sequence is TGTGCCAGCAGCTCGAACCTAGCGGGGGGCTCCTACAATGAGCAGTTCTTC. Protein: CASSSNLAGGSYNEQFF.

The table lists this clone with a few counts. V usage is TRBV9 and J usage is TRBJ1-3, with D possibly being TRBD1 (6 bases). The CDR3 totals 18 residues. The germline V gene has CDR1 SGDLS and CDR2 YYNGEE. The V end was cut by 1 base, the J end by 0 bases, with 17 bases between. The CDR3 DNA follows: TGTGCCAGCAGCGTAACCCCCCCAGGGGCCTTCTCTGGAAACACCATATATTTT. It yields the protein CASSVTPPGAFSGNTIYF.

This clone has just a few counts. The V call is TRBV30, the J call TRBJ1-4, with D unresolved. The CDR3 length is 12 residues. Germline V gene data show CDR1 as GTSNPN and CDR2 as SVGIG (reference sequence). V lost 5 bases and J 3 bases, leaving 7 bases between the germline ends. Here the CDR3 DNA reads TGTGCCTGGGACAACCCTAATGAAAAACTGTTTTTT. Its translation is CAWDNPNEKLFF.

This clone was detected only a few times. V gene TRBV2 combines with J gene TRBJ2-7; TRBD2 aligns across 7 bases. V trimming: 8 bases; J trimming: 2 bases; junction bases outside the gene matches: 9. Per germline, CDR1 SNHLY and CDR2 FYNNEI. CDR3 size: 14 residues. The CDR3 reads CASRGLVVAYEQYF. The CDR3 DNA is TGTGCCAGCCGAGGACTAGTAGTCGCCTACGAGCAGTACTTC.